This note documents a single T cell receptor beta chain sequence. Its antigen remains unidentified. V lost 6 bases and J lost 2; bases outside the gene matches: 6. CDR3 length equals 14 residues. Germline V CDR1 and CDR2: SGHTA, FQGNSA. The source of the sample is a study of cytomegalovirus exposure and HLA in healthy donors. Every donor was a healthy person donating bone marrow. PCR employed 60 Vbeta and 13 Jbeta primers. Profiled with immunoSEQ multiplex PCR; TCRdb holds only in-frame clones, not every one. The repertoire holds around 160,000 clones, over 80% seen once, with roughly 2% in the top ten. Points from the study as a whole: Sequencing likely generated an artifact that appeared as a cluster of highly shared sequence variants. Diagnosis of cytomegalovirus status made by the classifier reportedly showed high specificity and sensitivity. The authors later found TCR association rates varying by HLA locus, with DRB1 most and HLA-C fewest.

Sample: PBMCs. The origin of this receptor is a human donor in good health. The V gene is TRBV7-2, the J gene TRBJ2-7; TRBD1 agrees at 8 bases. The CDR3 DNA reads TGTGCCAGCAGAGGGACAGGCGGGCCCTACGAGCAGTACTTC. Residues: CASRGTGGPYEQYF.